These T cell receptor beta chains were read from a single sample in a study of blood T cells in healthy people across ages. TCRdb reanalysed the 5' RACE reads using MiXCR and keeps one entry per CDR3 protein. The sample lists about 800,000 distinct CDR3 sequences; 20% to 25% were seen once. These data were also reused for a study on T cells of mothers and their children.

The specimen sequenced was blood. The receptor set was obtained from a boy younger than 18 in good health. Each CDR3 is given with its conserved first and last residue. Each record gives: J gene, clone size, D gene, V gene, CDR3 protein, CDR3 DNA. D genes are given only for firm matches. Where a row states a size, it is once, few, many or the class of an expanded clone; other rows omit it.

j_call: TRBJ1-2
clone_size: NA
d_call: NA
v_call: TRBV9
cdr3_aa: CASSVVGNYGYTF
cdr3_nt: TGTGCCAGCAGCGTAGTGGGGAACTATGGCTACACCTTC

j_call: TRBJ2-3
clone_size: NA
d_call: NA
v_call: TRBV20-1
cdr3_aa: CSAIRGGAWADTQYF
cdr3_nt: TGCAGTGCTATTAGGGGCGGAGCCTGGGCAGATACGCAGTATTTT

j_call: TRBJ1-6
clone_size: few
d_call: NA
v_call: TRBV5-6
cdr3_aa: CASSFGVSPLHF
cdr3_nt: TGTGCCAGCAGCTTTGGGGTCTCACCCCTCCACTTT

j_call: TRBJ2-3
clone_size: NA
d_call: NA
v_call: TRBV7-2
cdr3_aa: CASSPQYRAAQYF
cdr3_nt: TGTGCCAGCAGCCCTCAGTACCGGGCTGCGCAGTATTTT

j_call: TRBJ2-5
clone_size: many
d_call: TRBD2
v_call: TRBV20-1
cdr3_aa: CSAREPGLAQETQYF
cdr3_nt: TGCAGTGCTAGAGAACCGGGACTAGCGCAAGAGACCCAGTACTTC

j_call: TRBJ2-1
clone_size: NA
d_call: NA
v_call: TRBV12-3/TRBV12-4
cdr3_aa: CASSLSSSYNDQFF
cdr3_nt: TGTGCCAGCAGTTTAAGCAGTTCCTACAATGACCAGTTCTTC

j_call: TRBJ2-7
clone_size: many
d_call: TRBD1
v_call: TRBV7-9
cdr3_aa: CASSPTGGYEQYF
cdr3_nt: TGTGCCAGCAGCCCGACAGGGGGCTACGAGCAGTACTTC

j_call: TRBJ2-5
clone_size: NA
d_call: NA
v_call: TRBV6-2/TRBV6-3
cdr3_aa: CASRTQGPETQYF
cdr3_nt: TGTGCCAGCAGGACACAGGGACCAGAGACCCAGTACTTC

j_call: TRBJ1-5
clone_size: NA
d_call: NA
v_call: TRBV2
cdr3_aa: CASHLRGNQPQHF
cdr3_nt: TGTGCCAGCCATCTTCGAGGGAATCAGCCCCAGCATTTT

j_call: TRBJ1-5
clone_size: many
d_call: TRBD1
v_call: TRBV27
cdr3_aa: CASSPGTGSGNQPQHF
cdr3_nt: TGTGCCAGCAGTCCGGGGACAGGGTCTGGAAATCAGCCCCAGCATTTT

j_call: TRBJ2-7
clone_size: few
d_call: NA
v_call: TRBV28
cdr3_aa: CASSLTPTGSYEQYF
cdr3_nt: TGTGCCAGCAGTTTAACTCCGACGGGGTCCTACGAGCAGTACTTC

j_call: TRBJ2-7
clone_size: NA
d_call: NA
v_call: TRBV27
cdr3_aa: CASSHTVAGEQYF
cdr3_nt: TGTGCCAGCAGTCATACGGTAGCTGGCGAGCAGTACTTC

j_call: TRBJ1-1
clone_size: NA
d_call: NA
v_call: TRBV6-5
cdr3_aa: CASSYSTGDLMNTEAFF
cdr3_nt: TGTGCCAGCAGTTATTCCACCGGGGACCTCATGAACACTGAAGCTTTCTTT

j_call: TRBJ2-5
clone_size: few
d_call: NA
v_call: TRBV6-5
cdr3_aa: CASSYSLGRGNQETQYF
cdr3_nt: TGTGCCAGCAGTTACTCGTTGGGCAGGGGCAACCAAGAGACCCAGTACTTC

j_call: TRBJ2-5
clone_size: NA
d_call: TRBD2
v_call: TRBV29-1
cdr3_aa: CSVGPRSGAIQETQYF
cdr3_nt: TGCAGCGTCGGGCCCAGGAGCGGGGCTATCCAAGAGACCCAGTACTTC

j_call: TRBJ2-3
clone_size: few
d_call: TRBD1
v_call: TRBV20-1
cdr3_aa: CSARGDRKKSSTDTQYF
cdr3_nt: TGCAGTGCTAGGGGGGACAGGAAAAAATCTAGCACAGATACGCAGTATTTT

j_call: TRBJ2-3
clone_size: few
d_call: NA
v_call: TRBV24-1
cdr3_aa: CATSDFASPDTQYF
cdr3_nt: TGTGCCACCAGTGATTTCGCGAGCCCAGATACGCAGTATTTT

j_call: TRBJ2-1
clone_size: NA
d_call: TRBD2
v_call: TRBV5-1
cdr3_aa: CASSLVTSGRAGEQFF
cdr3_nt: TGCGCCAGCAGCTTGGTGACTAGCGGGAGGGCTGGTGAGCAGTTCTTC

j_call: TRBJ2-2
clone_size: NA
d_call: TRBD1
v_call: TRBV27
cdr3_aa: CASSLFGQGFGELFF
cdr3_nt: TGTGCCAGCAGTTTGTTCGGACAGGGATTCGGGGAGCTGTTTTTT

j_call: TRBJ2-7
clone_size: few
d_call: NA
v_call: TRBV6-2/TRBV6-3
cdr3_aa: CASSHRDLNYEQYF
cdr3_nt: TGTGCCAGCAGTCACCGGGACCTCAACTACGAGCAGTACTTC

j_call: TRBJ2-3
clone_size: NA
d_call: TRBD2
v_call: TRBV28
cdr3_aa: CASSPFPLGGGAADTQYF
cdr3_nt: TGTGCCAGCAGCCCCTTCCCCCTGGGCGGGGGGGCTGCAGATACGCAGTATTTT

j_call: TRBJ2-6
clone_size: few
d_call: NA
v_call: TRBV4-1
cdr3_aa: CASSQDRGISGANVLTF
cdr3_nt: TGCGCCAGCAGCCAAGATAGGGGAATCTCTGGGGCCAACGTCCTGACTTTC

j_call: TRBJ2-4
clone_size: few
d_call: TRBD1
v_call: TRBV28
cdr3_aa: CASSPPTGITIAKNIQYF
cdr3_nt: TGTGCCAGCAGCCCCCCGACAGGGATTACGATAGCCAAAAACATTCAGTACTTC

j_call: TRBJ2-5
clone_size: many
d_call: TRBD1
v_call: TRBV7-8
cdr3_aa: CASSLVPGQGETQYF
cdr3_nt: TGTGCCAGCAGCTTAGTCCCGGGACAGGGGGAGACCCAGTACTTC

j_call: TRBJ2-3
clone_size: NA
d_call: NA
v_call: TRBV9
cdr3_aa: CASSALFTDTQYF
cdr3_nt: TGTGCCAGCAGCGCTCTCTTCACAGATACGCAGTATTTT

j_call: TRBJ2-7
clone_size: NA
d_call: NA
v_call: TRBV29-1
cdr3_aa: CSVEVHELGSYEQYF
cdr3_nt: TGCAGCGTTGAAGTGCATGAACTCGGCTCCTACGAGCAGTACTTC

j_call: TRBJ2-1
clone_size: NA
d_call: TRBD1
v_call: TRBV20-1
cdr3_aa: CSAITGTACNEQFF
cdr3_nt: TGCAGTGCTATAACCGGGACAGCCTGCAATGAGCAGTTCTTC

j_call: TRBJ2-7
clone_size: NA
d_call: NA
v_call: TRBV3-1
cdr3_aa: CASSQGELFPYEQYF
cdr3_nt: TGTGCCAGCAGCCAAGGAGAGCTTTTCCCCTACGAGCAGTACTTC

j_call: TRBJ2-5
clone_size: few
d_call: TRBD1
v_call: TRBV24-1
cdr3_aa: CATSTGTGSWETQYF
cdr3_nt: TGTGCCACCAGCACCGGGACAGGGAGTTGGGAGACCCAGTACTTC

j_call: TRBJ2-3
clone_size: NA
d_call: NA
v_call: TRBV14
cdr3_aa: CASSQWGSSTDTQYF
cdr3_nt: TGTGCCAGCAGCCAATGGGGGTCTAGCACAGATACGCAGTATTTT

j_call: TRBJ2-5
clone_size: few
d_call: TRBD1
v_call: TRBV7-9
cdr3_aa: CASSSRDRGLEETQYF
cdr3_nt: TGTGCCAGCAGCTCCCGGGACAGGGGGCTCGAAGAGACCCAGTACTTC

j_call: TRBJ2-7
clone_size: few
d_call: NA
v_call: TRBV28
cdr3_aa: CASTPGIYEQYF
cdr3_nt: TGTGCCAGCACCCCGGGGATATACGAGCAGTACTTC